This TCR beta chain appears in the sequencing data of a study of T-cell memory formation after mild COVID-19. This clonotype came up a few times. The trim removed 0 bases at V and 2 bases at J, leaving 10 bases unmatched. The length of the CDR3 is 20 residues. CDR1 and CDR2 (germline): SGHRS, YFSETQ. The TCR alpha and TCR beta cDNA libraries, bearing sample barcodes and UMIs, were generated by 5'RACE using constant-segment primers. TCRdb itself ran the 5' RACE reads through MiXCR, one entry per CDR3 protein. The top ten clones hold roughly 21% of a sample with around 390,000 distinct CDR3 sequences, roughly 15% of them seen once.

The clonotype comes from a man younger than 35 who had mild COVID-19 (a few samples of this study predate the infection). Cell type and time point are not known. The V call is TRBV5-1, the J call TRBJ2-4, with TRBD2 matching over 14 bases. Sequenced material: PBMCs or a T cell subset sorted from them (not recorded which). CDR3 region: CASSLAGGLAGVNSKNIQYF. In nucleotides, the CDR3 is TGCGCCAGCAGCTTGGCCGGGGGACTAGCGGGGGTAAATTCCAAAAACATTCAGTACTTC. Filled out from reference TRBV5-1 and TRBJ2-4, the complete variable domain reads KAGVTQTPRYLIKTRGQQVTLSCSPISGHRSVSWYQQTPGQGLQFLFEYFSETQRNKGNFPGRFSGRQFSNSRSEMNVSTLELGDSALYLCASSLAGGLAGVNSKNIQYFGAGTRLSVL.